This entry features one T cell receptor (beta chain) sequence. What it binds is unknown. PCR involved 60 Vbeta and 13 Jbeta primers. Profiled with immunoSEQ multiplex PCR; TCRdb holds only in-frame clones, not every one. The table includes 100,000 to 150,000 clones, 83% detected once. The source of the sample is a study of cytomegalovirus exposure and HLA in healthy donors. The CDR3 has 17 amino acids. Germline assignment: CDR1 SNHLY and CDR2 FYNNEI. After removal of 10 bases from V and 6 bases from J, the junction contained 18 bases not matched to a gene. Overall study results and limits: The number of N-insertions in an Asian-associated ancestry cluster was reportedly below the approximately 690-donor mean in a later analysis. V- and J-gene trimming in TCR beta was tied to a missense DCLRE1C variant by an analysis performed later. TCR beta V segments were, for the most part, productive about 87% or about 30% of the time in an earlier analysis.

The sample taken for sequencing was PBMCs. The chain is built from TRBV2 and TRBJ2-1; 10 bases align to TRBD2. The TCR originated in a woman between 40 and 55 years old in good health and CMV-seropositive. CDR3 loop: CATASTSGNFPSNEQFF. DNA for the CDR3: TGTGCCACAGCTTCCACTAGCGGGAATTTCCCGTCCAATGAGCAGTTCTTC.